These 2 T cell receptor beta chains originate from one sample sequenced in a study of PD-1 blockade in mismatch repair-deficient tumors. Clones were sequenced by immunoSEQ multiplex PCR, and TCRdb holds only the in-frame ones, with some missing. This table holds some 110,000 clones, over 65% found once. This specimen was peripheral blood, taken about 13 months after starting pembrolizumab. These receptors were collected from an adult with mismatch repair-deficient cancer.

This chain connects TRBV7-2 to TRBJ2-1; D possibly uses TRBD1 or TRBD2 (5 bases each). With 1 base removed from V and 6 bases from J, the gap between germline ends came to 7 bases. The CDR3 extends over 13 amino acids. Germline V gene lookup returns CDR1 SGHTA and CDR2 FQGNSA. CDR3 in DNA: TGTGCCAGCAGCTTAGGAGGGACCAATGAGCAGTTCTTC. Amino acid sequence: CASSLGGTNEQFF. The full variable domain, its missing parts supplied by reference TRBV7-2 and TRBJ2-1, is GAGVSQSPSNKVTEKGKDVELRCDPISGHTALYWYRQSLGQGLEFLIYFQGNSAPDKSGLPSDRFSAERTGGSVSTLTIQRTQQEDSAVYLCASSLGGTNEQFFGPGTRLTVL.

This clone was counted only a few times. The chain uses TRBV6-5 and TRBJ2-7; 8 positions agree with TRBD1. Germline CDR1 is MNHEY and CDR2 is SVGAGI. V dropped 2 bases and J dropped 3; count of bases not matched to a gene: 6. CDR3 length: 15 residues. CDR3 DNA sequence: TGTGCCAGCAGTTACAGGGCAGGGGGCCACTACGAGCAGTACTTC. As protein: CASSYRAGGHYEQYF.